What follows is one T cell receptor (beta chain) and its context. This clone was seen once. Its antigen remains undetermined. No much larger clonotype is one base removed from it; base qualities were not supplied. V is shortened by 1 base, J by 7 bases, and the region joining them spans 13 bases. CDR1 and CDR2 (LGHNA, YNFKEQ) derive from the germline V gene. From the cysteine up to the phenylalanine, the CDR3 has a length of 14 residues. Just CDR3 DNA is preserved here, 42 bases in frame from base 1. The sample belongs to a study of vaccination effects on CD4 cells after COVID-19 (dated by TCRdb to between 2022 and 2023). Describing the broader study: In the ViraFEST assay, PBMC were stimulated with viral peptide pools, and antigen-specific CD4+ T cell clonotypes were then identified by expansion using TCR sequencing. Three convalescent patients were sampled early (day +14) and late (day +241, +227, +161 respectively) after vaccination. The study compared SARS-CoV-2 spike-specific CD4+ TCR repertoires before and after mRNA vaccination in COVID-19 convalescent patients and infection-naive vaccine recipients. Each well held over 1.5 million PBMC cultured in IMDM containing roughly 5.1% human AB serum, 9.5 to 10 IU/ml IL-2 and gentamicin, along with around 11 ug/ml peptides. Cultures from other donors in the study were sequenced using the Oncomine TCR Beta short-read assay on an Illumina iSeq 100. Post-vaccine samples across the study were collected a median of 72 days after the second dose, with a range of 14 to 241. A total of roughly 9 COVID-19 convalescent patients and a few SARS-CoV-2-naive healthy vaccine recipients were included in the full study. The study at large found these results: In convalescent patients, the post-vaccine spike-reactive repertoire consisted mainly of new vaccine-induced clones, largely distinct from infection-induced clones. The study was limited by a small number of convalescent patients and lacked early post-infection timepoints. Marked clonal contraction was observed in both infection-induced and vaccine-induced clones at late post-vaccination timepoints, consistent with waning T cell responses.

After approximately eleven days of culture, CD4+ T cells were isolated with the EasySep CD4+ T cell isolation kit. Convalescent patients had PCR-confirmed SARS-CoV-2 infection between March and December 2020, before Alpha, Beta and Delta variants emerged in the United States. Each participant got two doses of an mRNA SARS-CoV-2 vaccine, either BNT162b2 or mRNA-1273. Half of the culture medium was replaced with fresh IL-2-containing medium on days 3 and 7. Unless otherwise noted, each peptide stimulation condition was cultured in triplicate wells. Using Ficoll-Paque Plus gradient centrifugation, PBMC were separated from whole blood and then either used fresh or cryopreserved at -140C. The QIAamp micro DNA kit was used to extract genomic DNA from the cultured CD4+ T cells. The library was produced with the immunoSEQ multiplex PCR assay. DNA from the cultured and isolated CD4+ T cells underwent TCR beta CDR3 sequencing. The paper's data handling went like this. Non-productive TCR sequences were discarded, and reads were trimmed to the CDR3 region, with only CDR3s of 7 or more amino acids retained. Antigen-specific clonotypes were identified with the MANAFEST web app by comparing expansion in peptide wells against reference cultures. To be called positive, a clone needed expansion at FDR<0.05 compared with the reference and with all other wells, an odds ratio greater than 5, and a frequency greater than 0.1% in two replicate wells. A clonotype was called cross-reactive if it was significantly expanded both in SARS-CoV-2 spike wells and in at least one common cold coronavirus spike condition. Levenshtein distance calculated with the stringdist R package was used to assess CDR3 similarity, and unrooted trees were constructed with ape in R 3.6.1. TCRdb re-hosts the immuneACCESS table, in-frame sequences only. Its copies lack some clones; in the studies checked, an unresolved V gene accounts for under half of them, and the cause for the rest is not known. V, J and clone size derive from that table, while D and trimming were established from the DNA sequence. The sample has tens of thousands of clones on record, approximately 82% of them singletons. The ten top clones hold around 3.5% of the sample.

Here the sequenced sample was CD4+ T cells from PBMCs cultured without peptide, taken after COVID-19 vaccination. The V and J segments used are TRBV4-2 and TRBJ1-1; no confident D gene assignment can be made. The clonotype comes from a human donor who had a prior SARS-CoV-2 infection. The nucleotide sequence reads TGTGCCAGCAGCCAAGGGACCGGAAGCTATGAAGCTTTCTTT. Its protein is CASSQGTGSYEAFF.